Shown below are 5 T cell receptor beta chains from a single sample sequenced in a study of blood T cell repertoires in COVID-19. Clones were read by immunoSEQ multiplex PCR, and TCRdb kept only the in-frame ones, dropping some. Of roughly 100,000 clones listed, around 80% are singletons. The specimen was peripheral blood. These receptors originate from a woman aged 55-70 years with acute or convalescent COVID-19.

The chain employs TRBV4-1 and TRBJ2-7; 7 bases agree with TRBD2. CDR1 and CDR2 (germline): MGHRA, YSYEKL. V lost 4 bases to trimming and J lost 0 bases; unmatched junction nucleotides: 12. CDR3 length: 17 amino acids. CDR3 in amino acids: CASSPRFTGDYSYEQYF. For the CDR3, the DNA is TGCGCCAGCAGCCCCCGATTTACCGGGGACTACTCCTACGAGCAGTACTTC.

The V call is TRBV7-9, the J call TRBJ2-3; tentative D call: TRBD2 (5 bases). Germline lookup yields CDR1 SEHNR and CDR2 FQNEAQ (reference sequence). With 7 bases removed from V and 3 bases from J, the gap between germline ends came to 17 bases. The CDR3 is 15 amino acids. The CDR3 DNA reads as TGTGCCAGCACCCTATACGGGATTCGGACAGATACGCAGTATTTT. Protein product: CASTLYGIRTDTQYF.

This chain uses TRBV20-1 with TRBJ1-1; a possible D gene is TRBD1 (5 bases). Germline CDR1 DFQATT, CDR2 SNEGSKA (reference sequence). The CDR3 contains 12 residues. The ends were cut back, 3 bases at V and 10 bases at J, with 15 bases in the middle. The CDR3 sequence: CSASFGRRGAFF. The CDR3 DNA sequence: TGCAGTGCTAGTTTTGGCAGGAGGGGAGCTTTCTTT.

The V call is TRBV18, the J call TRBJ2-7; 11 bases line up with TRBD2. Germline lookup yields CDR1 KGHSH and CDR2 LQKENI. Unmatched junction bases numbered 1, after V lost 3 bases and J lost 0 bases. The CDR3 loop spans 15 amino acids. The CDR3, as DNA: TGTGCCAGCTCACCGACTAGCGGGGCCTCCTACGAGCAGTACTTC. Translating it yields CASSPTSGASYEQYF. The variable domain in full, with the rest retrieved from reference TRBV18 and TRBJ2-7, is NAGVMQNPRHLVRRRGQEARLRCSPMKGHSHVYWYRQLPEEGLKFMVYLQKENIIDESGMPKERFSAEFPKEGPSILRIQQVVRGDSAAYFCASSPTSGASYEQYFGPGTRLTVT.

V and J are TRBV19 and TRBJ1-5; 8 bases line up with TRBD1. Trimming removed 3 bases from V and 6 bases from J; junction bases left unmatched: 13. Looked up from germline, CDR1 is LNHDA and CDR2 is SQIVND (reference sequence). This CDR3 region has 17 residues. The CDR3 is CASSMDRVTSMVQPQHF. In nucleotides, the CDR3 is TGTGCCAGTAGTATGGACAGGGTAACGTCAATGGTTCAGCCCCAGCATTTT.